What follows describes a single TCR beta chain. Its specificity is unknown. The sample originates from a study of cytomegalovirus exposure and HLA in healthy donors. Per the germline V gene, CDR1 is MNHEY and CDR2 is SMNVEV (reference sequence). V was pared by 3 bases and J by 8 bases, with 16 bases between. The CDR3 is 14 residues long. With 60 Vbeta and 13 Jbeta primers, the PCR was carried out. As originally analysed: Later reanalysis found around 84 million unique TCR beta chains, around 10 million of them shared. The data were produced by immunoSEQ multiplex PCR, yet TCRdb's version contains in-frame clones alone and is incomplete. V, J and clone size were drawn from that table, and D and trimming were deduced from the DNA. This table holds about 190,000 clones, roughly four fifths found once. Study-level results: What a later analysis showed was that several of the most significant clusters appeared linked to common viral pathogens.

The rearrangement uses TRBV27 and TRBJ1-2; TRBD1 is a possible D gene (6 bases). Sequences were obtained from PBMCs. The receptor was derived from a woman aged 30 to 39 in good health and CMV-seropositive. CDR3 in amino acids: CASSFRGQGSGYTF. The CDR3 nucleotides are TGTGCCAGCAGTTTCCGCGGGCAGGGGAGCGGCTACACCTTC.